The T cell receptor (beta chain) described here comes from a study of T cells in Graves' hyperthyroidism and ophthalmopathy (dated by TCRdb to between 2018 and 2021). In terms of the full investigation: Peripheral blood was collected at initial diagnosis, before any treatment. TCR V-J signatures able to tell the groups apart were searched for in a discovery cohort of 100 patients, of whom about 40 had Graves' ophthalmopathy and 55 to 60 had stable Graves' hyperthyroidism. Prospective prediction of ophthalmopathy was tested in an independent validation cohort consisting of some 20 hyperthyroidism patients and approximately 16 patients who later progressed to ophthalmopathy. The 80 to 100 discovery patients were randomly divided into training and test sets at a 7:3 ratio. In several Graves' hyperthyroidism patients, the study also compared T-cell repertoires from thyroid tissue with T-cell repertoires from blood. Once sampling was done, hyperthyroidism patients were given methimazole at a starting dose of 30 mg daily, whereas ophthalmopathy patients were given high-dose intravenous methylprednisolone. According to the paper, TCR Vbeta CDR3 sequencing was carried out on around 140 peripheral blood samples, which came from 40 to 45 ophthalmopathy, 75 or so hyperthyroidism and approximately 17 progressor patients.

Hyperthyroidism patients were newly diagnosed, with disease duration under 2 months, and aged 18 to 65 years. Any patient with an uncontrolled infection, another autoimmune disease, pregnancy or lactation was excluded. Clinical symptoms, serum thyroxine and TRAb, thyroid ultrasound, and orbital computed tomography formed the basis for the diagnoses. Blood from progressor patients was drawn when they were first diagnosed with hyperthyroidism, before any ophthalmopathy symptoms appeared. PBMCs were separated from 10 ml of fresh peripheral blood using Ficoll-Paque density gradient centrifugation. Progressor patients were initially diagnosed with Graves' hyperthyroidism and developed ophthalmopathy during follow-up. Total RNA was extracted with Trizol reagent, and quality was checked on an Agilent 2100 Bioanalyzer. Points the paper makes about the study in general: Most expanded thyroid clonotypes (frequency above 0.001) were also detected in blood, a finding suggesting that blood repertoires may reflect thyroid immune responses. No statistical method was used to set the sample size in advance, and investigators knew the group allocation. In validation, the model predicted progression to ophthalmopathy a median of around 6.5 months before onset, with roughly 68% sensitivity and about 72% specificity. In cross-validation, a model built on a 13 V-J signature told ophthalmopathy apart from stable hyperthyroidism with under 90% sensitivity and around 81% specificity, and in testing the same model reached 80%/75%.

Amplification of TCR beta CDR3 regions was carried out from RNA transcripts. The TCR CDR3 was subjected to a first round of RT-PCR using the HTBI primer set and the Qiagen OneStep RT-PCR kit. Libraries were constructed in a second round of multiplex PCR, after which size selection and purification were performed. The libraries were sequenced on an Illumina HiSeq2000 using paired-end 100 bp reads. The authors processed their data as follows. Raw data were processed with SOAPnuke, discarding reads with adapters, uncalled bases, mean Phred below 15, or no exact constant-primer or identifier match. High-quality paired reads were merged using COPE v1.2.5, and each unique nucleotide sequence was defined as a clonotype. MiTCR v1.1 was used to align the clonotypes against IMGT TRBV, TRBD and TRBJ reference segments. Analysis was restricted to V-J combinations with a frequency above 0.0001, which covered roughly 99% of repertoires. A TCS score was defined as the ratio between F50 (clonal expansion) and ExV (chaos), using BLOSUM62-based TCRdist between CDR3 peptides within each V-J. Welch's t-statistics and random forest reduced 500 to 550 V-J features to 13, which were used in a naive Bayes classifier (R e1071). Through fastp at Q25 and MiXCR, TCRdb rebuilt clones from the public reads, retaining in-frame beta chains. Each CDR3 protein gets just one entry, which takes the most common genes and DNA from the rows behind it. These V and J calls are TCRdb output, not the study's own analysis. The table for this sample lists around 380,000 distinct CDR3 sequences; less than 15% of them were counted only once. Less than 25% of the sample is in the top ten clones.

This clonotype was observed a few times. The antigen it recognizes is unknown. No base quality information exists; no much larger clone differs at one position. The CDR3, from cysteine to phenylalanine, totals 16 residues. Here the CDR3 DNA is all that survives: 48 bases in frame from base 1. V and J are truncated by 2 bases and 2 bases respectively, leaving an intervening sequence of 17 bases. The germline V gene (reference sequence) yields SGHKS for CDR1 and YYEKEE for CDR2. Recombination connected TRBV5-5 to TRBJ2-7; the D gene is perhaps TRBD1, from 5 matching bases. The sequenced sample consisted of blood. This sequence was found in a man aged 30-40 years with Graves' hyperthyroidism that later progressed to Graves' ophthalmopathy. The CDR3 reads CASSFTGSPIPYEQYF. The DNA sequence is as follows: TGTGCCAGCAGCTTCACAGGAAGCCCGATACCCTACGAGCAGTACTTC.